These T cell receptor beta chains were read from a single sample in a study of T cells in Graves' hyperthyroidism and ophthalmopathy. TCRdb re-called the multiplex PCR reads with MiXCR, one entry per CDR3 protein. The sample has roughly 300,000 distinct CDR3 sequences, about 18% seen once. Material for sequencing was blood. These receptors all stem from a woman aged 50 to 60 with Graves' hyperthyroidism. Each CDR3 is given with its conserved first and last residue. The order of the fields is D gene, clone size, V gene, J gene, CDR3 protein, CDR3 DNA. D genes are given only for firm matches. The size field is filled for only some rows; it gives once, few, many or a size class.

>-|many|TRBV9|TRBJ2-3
CASSEGSLGTDTQYF
TGTGCCAGCAGCGAAGGGTCCCTCGGTACAGATACGCAGTATTTT
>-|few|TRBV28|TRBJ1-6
CASSSRNSPLHF
TGTGCCAGCAGCAGTAGGAATTCACCCCTCCACTTT
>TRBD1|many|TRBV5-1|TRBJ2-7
CASSPNQWTGNTYEQYF
TGCGCCAGCAGCCCAAATCAATGGACAGGGAACACCTACGAGCAGTACTTC
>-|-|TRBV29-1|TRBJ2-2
CSGFGPNTGELFF
TGCAGCGGGTTCGGGCCGAACACCGGGGAGCTGTTTTTT
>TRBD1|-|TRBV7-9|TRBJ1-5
CASSTGGENQPQHF
TGTGCCAGCAGTACAGGGGGCGAGAATCAGCCCCAGCATTTT
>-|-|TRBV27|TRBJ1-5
CASRGGNSQPQHF
TGTGCCAGCAGAGGGGGGAACAGTCAGCCCCAGCATTTT
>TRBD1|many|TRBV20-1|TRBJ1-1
CSAYRGSMNTEAFF
TGCAGTGCTTACAGGGGCTCCATGAACACTGAAGCTTTCTTT
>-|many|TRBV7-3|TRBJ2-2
CASSLLQQAGELFF
TGTGCCAGCAGCTTGTTGCAGCAGGCCGGGGAGCTGTTTTTT
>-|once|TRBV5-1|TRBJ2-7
CASSGAGSYEQYF
TGCGCCAGCAGTGGGGCGGGCTCCTACGAGCAGTACTTC
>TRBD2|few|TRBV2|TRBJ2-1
CASPAPAAERTSGSDREQFF
TGTGCCAGCCCAGCGCCAGCAGCCGAGCGGACTAGCGGGAGTGATCGGGAGCAGTTCTTC
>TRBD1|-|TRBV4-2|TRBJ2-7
CASSLARDRNFYEQYF
TGTGCCAGCAGCCTTGCCCGGGACAGAAATTTCTACGAGCAGTACTTC
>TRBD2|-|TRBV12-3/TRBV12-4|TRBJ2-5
CASSYAGGTETQYF
TGTGCCAGCAGTTATGCGGGGGGAACGGAGACCCAGTACTTC
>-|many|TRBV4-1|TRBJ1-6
CASSREGKTSPLHF
TGCGCCAGCAGCCGAGAGGGGAAGACTTCACCCCTCCACTTT
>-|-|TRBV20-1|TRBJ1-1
CSALPGQMNTEAFF
TGCAGTGCCCTACCTGGACAGATGAACACTGAAGCTTTCTTT
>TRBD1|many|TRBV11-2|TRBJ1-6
CASSLSPGQGYSPLHF
TGTGCCAGCAGCTTAAGCCCAGGACAGGGCTATTCACCCCTCCACTTT
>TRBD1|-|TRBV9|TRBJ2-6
CASSQGAGANVLTF
TGTGCCAGCAGCCAGGGGGCTGGGGCCAACGTCCTGACTTTC
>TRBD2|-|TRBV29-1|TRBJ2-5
CSVGREGRETQYF
TGCAGCGTTGGACGGGAGGGTCGAGAGACCCAGTACTTC
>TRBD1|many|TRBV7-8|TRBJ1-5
CASSFGRDRSNQPQHF
TGTGCCAGCAGCTTCGGAAGGGACAGGAGCAATCAGCCCCAGCATTTT
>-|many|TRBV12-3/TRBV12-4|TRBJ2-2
CASSSQSTGNTGELFF
TGTGCCAGCAGTTCACAATCGACAGGGAACACCGGGGAGCTGTTTTTT
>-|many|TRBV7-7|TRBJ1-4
CASSLAAGDGEKLFF
TGTGCTAGCAGCTTAGCGGCAGGGGATGGTGAAAAACTGTTTTTT
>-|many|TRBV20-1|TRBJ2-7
CSASDTARTDYEQYF
TGCAGTGCCTCAGATACAGCGAGGACGGACTACGAGCAGTACTTC
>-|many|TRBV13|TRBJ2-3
CASSGPPVDTQYF
TGTGCCAGCAGCGGGCCTCCCGTTGATACGCAGTATTTT
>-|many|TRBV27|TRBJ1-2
CAILITNPTFGYTF
TGTGCCATCCTGATCACAAACCCGACTTTCGGCTACACCTTC
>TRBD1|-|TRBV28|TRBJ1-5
CASRTGGHQPQHF
TGTGCCAGTAGGACAGGGGGCCATCAGCCCCAGCATTTT
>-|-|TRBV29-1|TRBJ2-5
CSVDGWGAQETQYF
TGCAGCGTTGACGGTTGGGGGGCACAAGAGACCCAGTACTTC
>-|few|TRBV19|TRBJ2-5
CASSMGQETQYF
TGTGCCAGTAGTATGGGCCAAGAGACCCAGTACTTC
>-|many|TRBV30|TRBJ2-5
CAWSSQAQETQYF
TGTGCCTGGAGTTCCCAGGCCCAAGAGACCCAGTACTTC
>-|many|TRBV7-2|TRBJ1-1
CASSLGDGRNTEAFF
TGTGCCAGCAGCTTAGGAGACGGGAGGAACACTGAAGCTTTCTTT
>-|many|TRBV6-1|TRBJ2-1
CASSKAGTNEQFF
TGTGCCAGCAGTAAGGCAGGGACCAATGAGCAGTTCTTC
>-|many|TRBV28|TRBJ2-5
CASSLRQETQYF
TGTGCCAGCAGTTTAAGGCAAGAGACCCAGTACTTC
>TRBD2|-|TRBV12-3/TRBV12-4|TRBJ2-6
CASSPGLAENSGANVLTF
TGTGCCAGCAGCCCGGGACTAGCGGAAAACTCTGGGGCCAACGTCCTGACTTTC
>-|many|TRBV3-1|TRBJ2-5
CASSPIPDQETQYF
TGTGCCAGCAGCCCCATCCCAGACCAAGAGACCCAGTACTTC
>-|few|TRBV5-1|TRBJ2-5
CASSLLVSQETQYF
TGCGCCAGCAGCTTGTTGGTTTCGCAAGAGACCCAGTACTTC
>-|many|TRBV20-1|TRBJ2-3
CSATNTGPDTQYF
TGCAGTGCTACAAATACAGGGCCAGATACGCAGTATTTT
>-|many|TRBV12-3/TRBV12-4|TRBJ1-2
CASRSDADYGYTF
TGTGCCAGCAGATCTGACGCGGACTATGGCTACACCTTC
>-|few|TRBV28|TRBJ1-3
CASSRQAVVGNTIYF
TGTGCCAGCAGTCGCCAAGCGGTTGTTGGAAACACCATATATTTT
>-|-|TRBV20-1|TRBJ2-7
CSARDLRGSYEQYF
TGCAGTGCTAGAGATCTTAGGGGTAGCTACGAGCAGTACTTC
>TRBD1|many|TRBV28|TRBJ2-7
CASSSGQGGHEQYF
TGTGCCAGCAGTTCGGGACAGGGGGGCCACGAGCAGTACTTC
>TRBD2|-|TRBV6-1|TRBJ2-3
CASSQAGTFTDTQYF
TGTGCCAGCAGCCAAGCGGGGACTTTCACAGATACGCAGTATTTT
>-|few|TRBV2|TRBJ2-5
CAGSTGETQYF
TGTGCCGGCTCGACCGGAGAGACCCAGTACTTC
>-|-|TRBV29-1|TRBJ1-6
CSVGQGLNSPLHF
TGCAGCGTTGGCCAGGGGCTCAATTCACCCCTCCACTTT
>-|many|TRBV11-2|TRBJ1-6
CASSTTRGVGSPLHF
TGTGCCAGCAGCACCACACGTGGAGTTGGTTCACCCCTCCACTTT
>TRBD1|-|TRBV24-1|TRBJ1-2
CATSDSGTGDGYTF
TGTGCCACCAGTGATTCCGGGACAGGGGATGGCTACACCTTC